The 13 T cell receptor beta chains in this list originate from one sample, sequenced in a study of cytomegalovirus exposure and HLA in healthy donors (dated by TCRdb to about 2017). The library was made by the immunoSEQ multiplex PCR assay. For the multiplex PCR, a mixture combining 60 forward primers for TCR Vbeta segments and 13 reverse primers for TCR Jbeta segments was used. In its TCRdb copy, this immuneACCESS table keeps in-frame sequences only and misses some clones. Where compared with another copy, unresolved V genes explain less than half of these, and the others have no known cause. Within this sample are 150,000 to 200,000 clones, with over 80% of them counted one time only. The top ten clones comprise roughly 1.2% of the sample. Sequenced: PBMCs. These receptor sequences come from a boy aged 2 to 9 in good health and CMV-seronegative.

The V gene is TRBV11-2, the J gene TRBJ2-1; TRBD2 might be the D (6 bases). The V and J ends lost 0 bases and 10 bases respectively, with 16 bases between them. The germline V gene encodes CDR1 SGHAT and CDR2 FQNNGV. The CDR3 covers 15 residues. This CDR3 reads CASSLDPSTSEEQFF. CDR3 DNA: TGTGCCAGCAGCTTAGACCCCTCGACTAGTGAAGAGCAGTTCTTC.

This chain uses TRBV19 with TRBJ2-4, with D tentatively TRBD2 (5 bases). The length of the CDR3 is 16 residues. V dropped 6 bases and J dropped 9 bases, with 24 bases sitting between them. Germline lookup yields CDR1 LNHDA and CDR2 SQIVND (reference sequence). Written as DNA, the CDR3 is TGTGCCAGTAGCCGGATAAGTCGTGAGGGTTCGGGCATTCAGTACTTC. Translated: CASSRISREGSGIQYF.

This chain uses TRBV28 with TRBJ2-1, with 7 bases identical to TRBD1. The CDR3 has 16 residues. The V gene end was trimmed by 6 bases and the J gene end by 0 bases; junction bases not matched to a gene: 8. Germline V CDR1 and CDR2: MDHEN, SYDVKM. CDR3 sequence reads: CASRTPGQSSYNEQFF. Here the CDR3 DNA reads TGTGCCAGCAGAACCCCGGGACAGAGCTCCTACAATGAGCAGTTCTTC.

The chain combines TRBV23-1 with TRBJ1-5; D ambiguous. TRBV23-1 carries the ORF label, with uncertain function. V was shortened by 4 bases and J by 1 base, with 17 bases between the two germline ends. This CDR3 is built from 17 residues. DNA of the CDR3: TGCGCCAGCAGTCGACGGAGGACCCTAGTCAGCAATCAGCCCCAGCATTTT. Translation: CASSRRRTLVSNQPQHF.

A few counts support this clone. The chain employs TRBV5-4 and TRBJ2-3, with 9 bases that match TRBD1. Germline V gene data show CDR1 as SGHNT and CDR2 as YYREEE (reference sequence). The ends lost 0 bases at V and 2 bases at J; junction bases unmatched: 1. This CDR3 contains 15 residues. CDR3 protein: CASSLGDRDTDTQYF. DNA of the CDR3: TGTGCCAGCAGCTTGGGGGACAGGGACACAGATACGCAGTATTTT.

The chain is built from TRBV6-5 and TRBJ2-7; 8 bases line up with TRBD1. The CDR3 loop spans 14 amino acids. J lost 2 bases, V lost 5 bases, and 5 bases had no gene match. Looked up from germline, CDR1 is MNHEY and CDR2 is SVGAGI. CDR3 DNA sequence: TGTGCCAGCAGTCCCTACAGGGGGGCCTACGAGCAGTACTTC. Protein product: CASSPYRGAYEQYF.

The chain joins TRBV7-9 to TRBJ2-7; D unclear. CDR1 is SEHNR, CDR2 FQNEAQ, per germline (reference sequence). The V end was cut by 1 base, the J end by 2 bases, with 6 bases between. The CDR3 has 13 amino acids. CDR3 DNA: TGTGCCAGCAGCTTAGATGGGCCCTACGAGCAGTACGTC. Protein sequence: CASSLDGPYEQYV.

This chain joins TRBV23-1 and TRBJ2-3; no reliable D call. TRBV23-1 is an open reading frame whose function is uncertain. The CDR3 contains 19 residues. V shed 0 bases and J shed 0 bases, with 19 bases lying between them. The CDR3 protein is CASSQSMGSYTTSTDTQYF. CDR3 nucleotide sequence: TGCGCCAGCAGTCAATCGATGGGCTCCTATACCACTAGCACAGATACGCAGTATTTT.

The CDR3 spells CASSRQQGDQPQHF. The CDR3, as DNA: TGTGCCAGCAGTCGACAACAGGGAGATCAGCCCCAGCATTTT. The rearrangement links TRBV2 to TRBJ1-5; maybe TRBD1 (6 bases). Per the germline V gene, CDR1 is SNHLY and CDR2 is FYNNEI. The CDR3 contains 14 residues. The V gene lost 5 bases and the J gene lost 5 bases, with 13 bases spanning the gap.

V and J are TRBV19 and TRBJ2-1, with D perhaps TRBD2 (7 bases). V gave up 1 base and J gave up 8 bases, with 15 bases separating them. Germline CDR1 and CDR2: LNHDA and SQIVND (reference sequence). The CDR3 is 15 residues long. CDR3 residues: CASSIVSGGKDEQFF. The CDR3 bases are TGTGCCAGTAGTATAGTTTCGGGGGGCAAAGATGAGCAGTTCTTC.

The rearrangement joins TRBV4-3 to TRBJ2-7; TRBD2 matches at 7 bases. The CDR3 totals 17 residues. Germline CDR1 and CDR2: LGHNA and YSLEER. With 1 base clipped from V and 7 bases from J, the junction kept 16 bases outside the gene matches. CDR3 sequence: CASSQASSGSSAGEQYF. The CDR3 nucleotides read TGCGCCAGCAGCCAAGCGTCTAGCGGCTCATCAGCGGGGGAGCAGTACTTC.

This clone appeared once. The chain joins TRBV30 to TRBJ1-3; D not resolved. The V and J ends lost 1 base and 1 base respectively, with 8 bases between them. CDR3 length: 14 amino acids. Per germline, CDR1 GTSNPN and CDR2 SVGIG (reference sequence). The DNA of the CDR3 is TGTGCCTGGAGTGGACACCCTTCTGGAAACACCATATATTTT. Its translation: CAWSGHPSGNTIYF.

The rearrangement joins TRBV21-1 to TRBJ2-1; the table calls TRBD2, which could not be checked here. TRBV21-1 is termed a pseudogene. The CDR3 contains 18 residues. The CDR3 spells CASSKWLAGGPPNNEQFF. For the CDR3, the DNA is TGTGCCAGCAGCAAATGGCTAGCGGGGGGGCCCCCGAACAATGAGCAGTTCTTC.